The sample holds one count of the clone carrying this T cell receptor beta chain. The sample comes from a study of OX40 agonist ivuxolimab in advanced cancers. Assay: immunoSEQ multiplex PCR; the TCRdb copy retains only in-frame clones and omits some. Of roughly 34,000 clones listed, approximately 91% are singletons. The germline CDR1 and CDR2 sequences are SNHLY and FYNNEI. V dropped 6 bases and J dropped 2 bases, with 11 bases sitting between them. CDR3 length: 13 residues. The source of this sequence is an adult with an advanced solid tumor such as melanoma, head and neck, liver or kidney cancer. The chain couples TRBV2 to TRBJ2-7; D uncertain. Specimen: CD4+ or CD8+ T cells sorted from blood, collected in a trial of the OX40 agonist ivuxolimab. CDR3 DNA sequence: TGTGCCAGCAGCGTCCGGGTAACCTACGAGCAGTACTTC. As protein: CASSVRVTYEQYF.